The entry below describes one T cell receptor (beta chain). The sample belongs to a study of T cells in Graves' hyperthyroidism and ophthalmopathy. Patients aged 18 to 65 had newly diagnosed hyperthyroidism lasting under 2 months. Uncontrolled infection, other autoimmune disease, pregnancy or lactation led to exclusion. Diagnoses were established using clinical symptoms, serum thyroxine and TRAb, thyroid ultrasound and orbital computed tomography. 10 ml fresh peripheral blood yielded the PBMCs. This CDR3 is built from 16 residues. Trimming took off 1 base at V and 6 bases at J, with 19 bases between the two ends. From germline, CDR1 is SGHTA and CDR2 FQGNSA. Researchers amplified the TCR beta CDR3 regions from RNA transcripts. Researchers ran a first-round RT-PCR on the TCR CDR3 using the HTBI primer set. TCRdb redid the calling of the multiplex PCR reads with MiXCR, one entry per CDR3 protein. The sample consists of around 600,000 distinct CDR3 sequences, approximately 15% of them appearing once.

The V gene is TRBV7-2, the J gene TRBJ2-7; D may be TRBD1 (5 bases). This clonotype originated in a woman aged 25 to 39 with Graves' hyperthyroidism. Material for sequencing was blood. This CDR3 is CASSLGPMLAGAEQYF. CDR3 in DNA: TGTGCCAGCAGCTTAGGTCCGATGTTGGCTGGGGCCGAGCAGTACTTC.